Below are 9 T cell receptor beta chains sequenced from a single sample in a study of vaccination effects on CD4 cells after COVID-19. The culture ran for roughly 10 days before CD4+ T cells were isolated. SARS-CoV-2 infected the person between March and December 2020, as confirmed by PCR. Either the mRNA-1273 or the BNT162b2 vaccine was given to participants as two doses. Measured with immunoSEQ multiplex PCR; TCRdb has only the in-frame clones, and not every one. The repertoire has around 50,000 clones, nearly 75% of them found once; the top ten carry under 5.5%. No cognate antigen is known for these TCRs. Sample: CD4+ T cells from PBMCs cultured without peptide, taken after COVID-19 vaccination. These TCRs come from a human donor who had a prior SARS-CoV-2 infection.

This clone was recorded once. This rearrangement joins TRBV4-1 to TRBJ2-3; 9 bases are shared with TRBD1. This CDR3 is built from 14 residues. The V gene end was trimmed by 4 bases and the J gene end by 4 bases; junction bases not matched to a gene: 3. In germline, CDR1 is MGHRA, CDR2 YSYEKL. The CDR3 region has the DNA TGCGCCAGCAGCCTACGACAGGGGGCAGATACGCAGTATTTT. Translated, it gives CASSLRQGADTQYF.

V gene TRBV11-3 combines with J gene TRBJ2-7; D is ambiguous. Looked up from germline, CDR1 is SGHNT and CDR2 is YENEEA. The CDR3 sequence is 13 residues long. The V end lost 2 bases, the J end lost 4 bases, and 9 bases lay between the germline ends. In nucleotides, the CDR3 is TGTGCCAGCAGCTTAAGGGCGAATTACGAGCAGTACTTC. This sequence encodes CASSLRANYEQYF.

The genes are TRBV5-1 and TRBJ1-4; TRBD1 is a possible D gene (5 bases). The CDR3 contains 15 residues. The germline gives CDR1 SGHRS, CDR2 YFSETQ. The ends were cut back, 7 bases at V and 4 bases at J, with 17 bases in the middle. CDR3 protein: CASGAGELNNEKLFF. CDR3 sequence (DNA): TGCGCCAGCGGGGCAGGCGAGCTAAATAATGAAAAACTGTTTTTT.

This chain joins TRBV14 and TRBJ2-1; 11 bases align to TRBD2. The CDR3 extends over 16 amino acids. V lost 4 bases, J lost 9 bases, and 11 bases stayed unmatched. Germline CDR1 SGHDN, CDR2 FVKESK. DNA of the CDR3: TGTGCCAGCAGCCGGACTAGCGGGTGGGATTATGGTGAGCAGTTCTTC. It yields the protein CASSRTSGWDYGEQFF.

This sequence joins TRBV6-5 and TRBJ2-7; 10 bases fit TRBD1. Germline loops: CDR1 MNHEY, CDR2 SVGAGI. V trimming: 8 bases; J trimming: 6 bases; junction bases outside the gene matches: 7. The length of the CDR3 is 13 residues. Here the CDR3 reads CASDAGTGVEQYF. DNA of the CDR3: TGTGCCAGCGACGCCGGGACAGGGGTCGAGCAGTACTTC.

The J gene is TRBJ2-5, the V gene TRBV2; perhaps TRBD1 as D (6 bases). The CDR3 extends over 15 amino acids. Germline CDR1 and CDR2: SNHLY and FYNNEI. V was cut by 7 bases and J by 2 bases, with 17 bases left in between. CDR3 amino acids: CASMSRTGQQETQYF. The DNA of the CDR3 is TGTGCCAGCATGTCGAGGACCGGACAGCAAGAGACCCAGTACTTC. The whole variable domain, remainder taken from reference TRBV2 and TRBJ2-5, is EPEVTQTPSHQVTQMGQEVILRCVPISNHLYFYWYRQILGQKVEFLVSFYNNEISEKSEIFDDQFSVERPDGSNFTLKIRSTKLEDSAMYFCASMSRTGQQETQYFGPGTRLLVL.

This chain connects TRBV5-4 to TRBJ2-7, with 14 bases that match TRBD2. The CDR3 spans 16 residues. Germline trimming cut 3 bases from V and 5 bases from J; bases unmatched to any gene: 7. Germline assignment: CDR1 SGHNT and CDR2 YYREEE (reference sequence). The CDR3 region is CASSWGGTSGSNEQYF. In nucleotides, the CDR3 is TGTGCCAGCAGCTGGGGCGGGACTAGCGGGAGTAACGAGCAGTACTTC.

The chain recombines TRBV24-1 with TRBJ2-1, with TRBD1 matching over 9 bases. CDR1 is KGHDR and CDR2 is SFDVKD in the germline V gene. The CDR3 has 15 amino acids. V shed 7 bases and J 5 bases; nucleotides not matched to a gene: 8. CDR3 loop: CATSPGTGMNNEQFF. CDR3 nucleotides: TGTGCCACCAGCCCCGGGACAGGGATGAACAATGAGCAGTTCTTC.

CDR3 sequence reads: CASSLRTSGSYNEQFF. CDR3 nucleotide sequence: TGTGCCAGCAGCTTGAGGACTAGTGGCTCCTACAATGAGCAGTTCTTC. The chain carries TRBV5-5 and TRBJ2-1; 7 bases match TRBD2. The junction had 4 bases not matched to a gene; V was cut back by 1 base and J by 0 bases. The CDR3 is made up of 16 amino acids. The germline V gene has CDR1 SGHKS and CDR2 YYEKEE (reference sequence).